This T cell receptor (beta chain) emerged from a study of shared clonotypes between healthy human individuals. Study in general: Each donor had three CD4 naive, three CD4 memory, two CD8 naive and one CD8 memory plate. General study points: The four-donor shared clonotypes exceeded non-shared clonotypes in generation probability, with non-shared ones scoring lower. The authors expected sequencing depth to affect clonotype sharing among donors.

Germline CDR1 MNHNS, CDR2 SASEGT. This CDR3 region has 13 residues. With V trimmed by 6 bases and J by 3 bases, 4 bases remained unmatched. This clone was detected only once. Its antigen remains unidentified. Free of recent acute infections or vaccinations, the donors were healthy HIV-negative adults. TCRdb's copy holds only in-frame clones and misses some; the assay was immunoSEQ multiplex PCR. Found here are roughly 300,000 clones, roughly 84% of them singletons; the top ten hold 15% to 20%. This TCR was sampled from a man between 18 and 35 years old in good health. This chain connects TRBV6-1 to TRBJ2-7, with TRBD1 identical over 8 bases. The specimen was memory CD8+ T cells sorted from blood. The subset is: CD45RO+ cells pooled with CCR7-negative TemRA cells. Here the CDR3 DNA reads TGTGCCAGCAGAGCGACAGGGGTCTACGAGCAGTACTTC. Protein product: CASRATGVYEQYF.